Listed here are 25 T cell receptor beta chains from one sample, sequenced in a study of T-cell memory formation after mild COVID-19. Each CDR3 protein gets one entry after TCRdb re-called the 5' RACE reads with MiXCR. This table has nearly 350,000 distinct CDR3 sequences, 13% appearing once. Sequences were obtained from PBMCs or a T cell subset sorted from them (not recorded which). The receptor source for this set is a young man who had mild COVID-19 (a few samples of this study predate the infection). Cell type and time point are not known.

This clonotype was seen at least ten times. This chain links TRBV12-3 or TRBV12-4 with TRBJ1-2, with TRBD1 matching 10 bases. The CDR3 runs 13 residues. V shed 5 bases and J 8 bases; nucleotides not matched to a gene: 5. CDR3 in amino acids: CASSQTGGRGYTF. CDR3 nucleotide sequence: TGTGCCAGCAGTCAGACAGGGGGCCGGGGCTACACCTTC.

The rearrangement links TRBV28 to TRBJ2-5; D gene ambiguous. Trimming removed 7 bases at V and 5 bases at J, with 8 bases between. This CDR3 comprises 11 residues. Germline CDR1 is MDHEN and CDR2 is SYDVKM. CDR3 DNA: TGTGCCAGCAACTACGCGGAGACCCAGTACTTC. Its translation is CASNYAETQYF.

This chain joins TRBV6-6 and TRBJ2-5; 7 bases fit TRBD2. The junction had 8 bases not matched to a gene; V was cut back by 5 bases and J by 5 bases. The V gene's germline CDR1 is MNHNY and CDR2 SVGAGI (reference sequence). The CDR3 runs to 14 residues. The CDR3 DNA reads TGTGCCAGCAGTCAAGGGGTACTAGCGGAGACCCAGTACTTC. This gives the protein CASSQGVLAETQYF.

V and J are TRBV5-1 and TRBJ2-5; perhaps D is TRBD1 or TRBD2 (5 bases each). Germline lookup yields CDR1 SGHRS and CDR2 YFSETQ. V lost 0 bases to trimming and J lost 8 bases, with 17 bases between them. This CDR3 spans 15 amino acids. The CDR3 loop reads CASSLGFRGQDTQYF. The CDR3 DNA reads TGCGCCAGCAGCTTGGGTTTTCGGGGCCAGGATACCCAGTACTTC.

This clonotype has just a few counts. This sequence joins TRBV5-6 and TRBJ2-2; 7 bases match TRBD1. CDR3 size: 14 residues. Unmatched junction bases numbered 6, after V lost 3 bases and J lost 7 bases. Germline V gives CDR1 SGHDT, CDR2 YYEEEE. Here the CDR3 reads CASSYPQGYGELFF. The CDR3 region has the DNA TGTGCCAGCAGCTACCCACAGGGGTACGGGGAGCTGTTTTTT.

This clonotype was counted a few times. CDR3 region: CASSLWGRGYTF. For the CDR3, the DNA is TGTGCCAGCAGCTTATGGGGCCGTGGCTACACCTTC. The chain combines TRBV7-9 with TRBJ1-2; D might be TRBD1 (5 bases). V was pared by 2 bases and J by 7 bases, with 8 bases between. This CDR3 has 12 residues. CDR1 and CDR2 from the germline V gene are SEHNR and FQNEAQ (reference sequence).

This clonotype was seen a few times. The CDR3 coding sequence is TGTGCCAGCAGCCCGGACGCAACTGGGGCCAACGTCCTGACTTTC. This encodes CASSPDATGANVLTF. The genes are TRBV7-2 and TRBJ2-6; no reliable D call. Trimming stripped 5 bases from V and 2 bases from J, with 10 bases between. There are 15 residues in the CDR3. Per the germline V gene, CDR1 is SGHTA and CDR2 is FQGNSA. Supplemented by reference TRBV7-2 and TRBJ2-6, the full variable domain reads GAGVSQSPSNKVTEKGKDVELRCDPISGHTALYWYRQSLGQGLEFLIYFQGNSAPDKSGLPSDRFSAERTGGSVSTLTIQRTQQEDSAVYLCASSPDATGANVLTFGAGSRLTVL.

This clonotype has a handful of counts. J is TRBJ1-1 and V is TRBV6-2 or TRBV6-3, with D possibly TRBD1 on 6 matching bases. Germline-derived CDR1 and CDR2 are MNHEY and SVGEGT. Trimming removed 1 base from V and 4 bases from J, with 10 bases in between. This CDR3 is 14 amino acids long. In DNA, the CDR3 is TGTGCCAGCAGTTACTTGGAGGGGGGCACTGAAGCTTTCTTT. As protein: CASSYLEGGTEAFF.

In this sample, this clonotype turned up a few times. The V and J genes are TRBV9 and TRBJ2-5; perhaps TRBD1 as D (6 bases). The CDR3 totals 16 residues. Germline V gene lookup returns CDR1 SGDLS and CDR2 YYNGEE. V was clipped by 4 bases and J by 4 bases, with 20 bases between them. The CDR3 sequence: CASSPTAGVQGETQYF. CDR3 nucleotides: TGTGCCAGCAGCCCAACCGCAGGGGTTCAAGGAGAGACCCAGTACTTC. The full variable domain, in which reference TRBV9 and TRBJ2-5 provide the parts outside the CDR3, is DSGVTQTPKHLITATGQRVTLRCSPRSGDLSVYWYQQSLDQGLQFLIQYYNGEERAKGNILERFSAQQFPDLHSELNLSSLELGDSALYFCASSPTAGVQGETQYFGPGTRLLVL.

This clonotype has ten or more counts. The chain carries TRBV4-3 and TRBJ2-7; perhaps TRBD2 as D (6 bases). CDR1 LGHNA and CDR2 YSLEER come from the germline V gene. The CDR3 is made up of 17 amino acids. V was pared by 0 bases and J by 6 bases, with 21 bases between. CDR3 bases: TGCGCCAGCAGCCAAGATTGGGGGGATTCCCGCTGGGGCGAGCAGTACTTC. Amino acid sequence: CASSQDWGDSRWGEQYF.

V and J are TRBV4-1 and TRBJ2-3; 7 bases are shared with TRBD2. The CDR3 covers 16 residues. Germline CDR1 MGHRA, CDR2 YSYEKL. With V trimmed by 4 bases and J by 1 base, 8 bases remained unmatched. The DNA of the CDR3 is TGCGCCAGCAGCCGTACCTCGGCGGGAGGCACAGATACGCAGTATTTT. Translation: CASSRTSAGGTDTQYF.

This clonotype was found many times. This chain joins TRBV7-6 and TRBJ2-2; D gene unclear. The ends were cut back, 0 bases at V and 5 bases at J, with 13 bases in the middle. Germline V gene data show CDR1 as SGHVS and CDR2 as FNYEAQ. The CDR3 runs to 16 residues. The CDR3 region is CASSLAAPVGTGELFF. For the CDR3, the DNA is TGTGCCAGCAGCTTAGCCGCACCAGTGGGAACCGGGGAGCTGTTTTTT.

In its sample, this clonotype was seen many times. The V call is TRBV11-2, the J call TRBJ2-5; D call uncertain. CDR3 length: 14 residues. Germline CDR1 is SGHAT and CDR2 is FQNNGV. The V and J ends lost 1 base and 7 bases respectively, with 13 bases between them. This CDR3 reads CASSLGRQIGTQYF. DNA of the CDR3: TGTGCCAGCAGCTTAGGAAGGCAGATCGGGACCCAGTACTTC.

This rearrangement joins TRBV13 to TRBJ2-3, with 9 nucleotides matching TRBD2. The CDR3 loop spans 16 amino acids. With V trimmed by 5 bases and J by 2 bases, 8 bases remained unmatched. Germline-derived CDR1 and CDR2 are PRHDT and FYEKMQ (reference sequence). The CDR3 here is CASSTRVAGATDTQYF. Written as DNA, the CDR3 is TGTGCCAGCAGCACCCGGGTAGCGGGGGCCACAGATACGCAGTATTTT. Based on the CDR3 plus reference TRBV13 and TRBJ2-3, the full variable domain is AAGVIQSPRHLIKEKRETATLKCYPIPRHDTVYWYQQGPGQDPQFLISFYEKMQSDKGSIPDRFSAQQFSDYHSELNMSSLELGDSALYFCASSTRVAGATDTQYFGPGTRLTVL.

The rearrangement joins TRBV3-1 to TRBJ1-1, with D hard to call. V lost 1 base to trimming and J lost 4 bases, with 7 bases between them. CDR3 length: 13 amino acids. Germline-derived CDR1 and CDR2 are LGHDT and YNNKEL (reference sequence). CDR3 nucleotides: TGTGCCAGCAGCCAAGGACGGAGCACTGAAGCTTTCTTT. Translation gives CASSQGRSTEAFF.

This clonotype came up a few times. The genes are TRBV18 and TRBJ2-7, with D perhaps being TRBD1 or TRBD2 (5 bases each). CDR1 and CDR2 from the germline V gene are KGHSH and LQKENI. This CDR3 contains 15 residues. Between the trimmed V and J ends, which lost 2 bases and 3 bases, there was a span of 14 bases. The CDR3 loop reads CASSPTGLNYYEQYF. Written as DNA, the CDR3 is TGTGCCAGCTCACCAACGGGGCTTAACTACTACGAGCAGTACTTC.

This rearrangement joins TRBV7-2 to TRBJ2-3, with a tentative D call TRBD2 (7 bases). Germline V CDR1 and CDR2: SGHTA, FQGNSA. CDR3 length: 21 amino acids. The V end was cut by 1 base, the J end by 2 bases, with 28 bases between. The CDR3: CASSLGGPLGGGAFYTDTQYF. CDR3 DNA sequence: TGTGCCAGCAGCTTAGGGGGGCCGCTGGGCGGGGGAGCCTTTTACACAGATACGCAGTATTTT. The variable domain in full, with the rest retrieved from reference TRBV7-2 and TRBJ2-3, is GAGVSQSPSNKVTEKGKDVELRCDPISGHTALYWYRQSLGQGLEFLIYFQGNSAPDKSGLPSDRFSAERTGGSVSTLTIQRTQQEDSAVYLCASSLGGPLGGGAFYTDTQYFGPGTRLTVL.

The V call is TRBV7-2, the J call TRBJ1-1, with 10 bases aligning to TRBD1. The CDR3 length is 15 residues. Looked up from germline, CDR1 is SGHTA and CDR2 is FQGNSA. Trimming at V came to 5 bases and at J to 3 bases, leaving 6 bases not matched to a gene. The CDR3: CASSVVGTGDTEAFF. DNA for the CDR3: TGTGCCAGCAGCGTAGTAGGGACAGGGGACACTGAAGCTTTCTTT.

This clonotype was counted between two and nine times. V and J are TRBV27 and TRBJ1-6; D is unresolved. Germline CDR1 reads MNHEY; CDR2 reads SMNVEV (reference sequence). The germline V and J ends were trimmed by 3 bases and 8 bases, with 11 bases remaining between them. This CDR3 contains 14 residues. This CDR3 is CASSFLGLDSPLHF. The DNA of the CDR3 is TGTGCCAGCAGTTTTTTGGGATTGGATTCACCCCTCCACTTT.

The rearrangement joins TRBV11-2 to TRBJ2-3; tentative D call: TRBD2 (6 bases). Germline V gives CDR1 SGHAT, CDR2 FQNNGV. The length of the CDR3 is 15 residues. The V end lost 6 bases, the J end lost 5 bases, and 18 bases lay between the germline ends. The CDR3 region is CASSPIAERRDTQYF. CDR3 bases: TGTGCCAGCAGTCCGATAGCGGAACGTAGAGATACGCAGTATTTT.

The genes are TRBV4-1 and TRBJ1-2; no definite D call. V lost 1 base to trimming and J lost 0 bases, with 12 bases between them. The CDR3 is 16 residues long. Germline V gene data show CDR1 as MGHRA and CDR2 as YSYEKL. The CDR3 protein is CASSQVATVTNYGYTF. The DNA for the CDR3 is TGCGCCAGCAGCCAAGTCGCCACAGTGACTAACTATGGCTACACCTTC.

The table lists this clonotype with a few counts. The chain uses TRBV7-2 and TRBJ2-1; 8 bases align to TRBD2. The CDR3 is made up of 15 amino acids. In germline, CDR1 is SGHTA, CDR2 FQGNSA. V lost 5 bases and J lost 4; bases outside the gene matches: 7. The CDR3 loop reads CASSPGVAGYNEQFF. The CDR3 region has the DNA TGTGCCAGCAGCCCAGGGGTAGCGGGATACAATGAGCAGTTCTTC.

This clonotype appeared a few times. V and J are TRBV7-9 and TRBJ1-6; 10 bases line up with TRBD1. Germline V gives CDR1 SEHNR, CDR2 FQNEAQ (reference sequence). This CDR3 is built from 15 residues. J was trimmed by 5 bases and V by 5 bases; bases with no gene match: 3. The CDR3 sequence: CASSPGTGDNSPLHF. In DNA, the CDR3 is TGTGCCAGCAGCCCAGGGACAGGGGATAATTCACCCCTCCACTTT.

This clonotype has ten or more counts. This chain joins TRBV7-9 and TRBJ1-5; D call uncertain. CDR1 and CDR2 from the germline V gene are SEHNR and FQNEAQ (reference sequence). This CDR3 has 13 residues. With 3 bases removed from V and 7 bases from J, the gap between germline ends came to 10 bases. As DNA, the CDR3 is TGTGCCAGCAGCTTGTTTGAGGGCCAGCCCCAGCATTTT. Amino acid sequence: CASSLFEGQPQHF.

V is TRBV12-3 or TRBV12-4 and J is TRBJ2-7; TRBD1 is a possible D gene (5 bases). This CDR3 comprises 13 residues. V lost 6 bases to trimming and J lost 2 bases, with 11 bases between them. The CDR3 region is CASRGQGAYEQYF. In DNA form, the CDR3 reads TGTGCCAGCAGAGGACAAGGGGCCTACGAGCAGTACTTC.